Below are 5 T cell receptor beta chains sequenced from a single sample in a study of blood T cell repertoires in COVID-19. Generated by immunoSEQ multiplex PCR, the TCRdb table keeps only in-frame clones and is missing some. The repertoire holds hundreds of thousands of clones, with 88% as singletons. What was sequenced was peripheral blood. The receptors were gathered from a woman aged 45-59 years with COVID-19, enrolled during active disease.

This clone was counted between two and nine times. This chain links TRBV6-5 with TRBJ1-1; D possibly corresponds to TRBD1 (5 bases). CDR1 is MNHEY and CDR2 is SVGAGI in the germline V gene. This CDR3 spans 15 amino acids. Trimming took 6 bases from V and 2 from J, leaving 16 bases between them. CDR3 region: CASRTDSLINTEAFF. The CDR3 region has the DNA TGTGCCAGCAGGACCGACAGTCTCATAAACACTGAAGCTTTCTTT.

The J gene is TRBJ2-3, the V gene TRBV24-1; D remains unclear. Trimming removed 1 base at V and 2 bases at J, with 3 bases between. This CDR3 region has 13 residues. CDR1 is KGHDR and CDR2 is SFDVKD in the germline V gene. CDR3 region: CATSDFNTDTQYF. The CDR3 coding sequence is TGTGCCACCAGTGATTTTAACACAGATACGCAGTATTTT.

This chain joins TRBV11-1 and TRBJ1-6; D not resolved. The germline CDR1 and CDR2 sequences are SGHAT and FQDESV (reference sequence). With 1 base removed from V and 7 bases from J, the gap between germline ends came to 11 bases. The CDR3 sequence is 15 residues long. In DNA, the CDR3 is TGTGCCAGCAGCTTAGTTCTGCGCCCGAATTCACCCCTCCACTTT. It yields the protein CASSLVLRPNSPLHF.

V gene TRBV27 combines with J gene TRBJ1-5; D gene ambiguous. The CDR3 extends over 14 amino acids. With 7 bases removed from V and 4 bases from J, the gap between germline ends came to 14 bases. The germline V gene encodes CDR1 MNHEY and CDR2 SMNVEV (reference sequence). CDR3 sequence reads: CASMGGFGNQPQHF. The DNA for the CDR3 is TGTGCCAGCATGGGCGGGTTCGGGAATCAGCCCCAGCATTTT.

The chain employs TRBV2 and TRBJ1-5, with 9 bases aligning to TRBD1. The CDR3 is made up of 15 amino acids. Per germline, CDR1 SNHLY and CDR2 FYNNEI. After removal of 6 bases from V and 6 bases from J, the junction contained 9 bases not matched to a gene. This CDR3 reads CASRYGTGNIQPQHF. Written as DNA, the CDR3 is TGTGCCAGCAGATACGGGACAGGGAATATTCAGCCCCAGCATTTT.